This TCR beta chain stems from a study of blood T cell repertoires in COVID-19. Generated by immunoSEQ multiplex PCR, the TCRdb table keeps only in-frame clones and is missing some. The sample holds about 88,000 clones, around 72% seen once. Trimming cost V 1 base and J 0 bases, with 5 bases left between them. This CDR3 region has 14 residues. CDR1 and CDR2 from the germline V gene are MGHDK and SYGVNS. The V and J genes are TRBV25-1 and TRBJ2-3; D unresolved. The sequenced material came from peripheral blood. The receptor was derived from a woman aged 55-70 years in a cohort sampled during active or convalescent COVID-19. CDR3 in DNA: TGTGCCAGCAGTGAATTAACTAGCACAGATACGCAGTATTTT. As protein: CASSELTSTDTQYF. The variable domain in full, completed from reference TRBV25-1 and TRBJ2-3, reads EADIYQTPRYLVIGTGKKITLECSQTMGHDKMYWYQQDPGMELHLIHYSYGVNSTEKGDLSSESTVSRIRTEHFPLTLESARPSHTSQYLCASSELTSTDTQYFGPGTRLTVL.